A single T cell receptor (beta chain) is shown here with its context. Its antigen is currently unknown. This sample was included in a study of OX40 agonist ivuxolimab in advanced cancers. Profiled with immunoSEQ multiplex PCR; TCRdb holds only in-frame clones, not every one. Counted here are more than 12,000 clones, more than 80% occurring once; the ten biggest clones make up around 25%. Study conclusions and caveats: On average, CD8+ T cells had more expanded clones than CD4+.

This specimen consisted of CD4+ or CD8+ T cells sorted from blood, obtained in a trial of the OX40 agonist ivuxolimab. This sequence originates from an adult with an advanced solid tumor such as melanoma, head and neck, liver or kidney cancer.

CDR3 nucleotide sequence: TGTGCCAGCAGTGTGCTCTTGGAACTCTTCGGGGAGACCCAGTACTTC. Translating it yields CASSVLLELFGETQYF. The chain recombines TRBV6-1 with TRBJ2-5; D remains ambiguous. Trimming left V 4 bases short and J 5 bases short, with 20 bases between. Germline lookup yields CDR1 MNHNS and CDR2 SASEGT. CDR3 size: 16 residues.